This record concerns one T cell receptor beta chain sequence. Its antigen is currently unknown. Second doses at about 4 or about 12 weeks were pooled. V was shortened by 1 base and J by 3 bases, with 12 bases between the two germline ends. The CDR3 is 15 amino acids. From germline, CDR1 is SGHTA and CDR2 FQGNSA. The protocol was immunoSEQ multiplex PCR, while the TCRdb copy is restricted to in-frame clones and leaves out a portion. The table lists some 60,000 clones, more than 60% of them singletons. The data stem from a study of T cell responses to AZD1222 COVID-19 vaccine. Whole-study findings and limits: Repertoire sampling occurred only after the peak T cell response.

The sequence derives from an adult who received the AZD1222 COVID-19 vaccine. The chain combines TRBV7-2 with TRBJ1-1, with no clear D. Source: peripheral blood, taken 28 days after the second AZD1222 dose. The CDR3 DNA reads TGTGCCAGCAGCTTAGTGGGTGGTCGTGACACTGAAGCTTTCTTT. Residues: CASSLVGGRDTEAFF.